This section outlines one TCR beta chain sequence together with its context. This specimen belongs to a study of blood T cell repertoires in COVID-19. Overall study: Collection of acute and convalescent COVID-19 samples took place in the United States, Italy and Spain. PBMCs, B-cell-depleted T cells, or T cells were the source of the cDNA or gDNA that made up the material.

Authors' methods: The authors estimated nucleated cell counts from reference gene primer amplification. Only in-frame clones appear in the TCRdb table, and some are missing; sequencing was by immunoSEQ multiplex PCR. The V and J calls and clone size come from that table; D and trimming were worked out from the DNA. Of 84,000 or so clones listed, roughly 80% were seen once; the top ten hold about 11%. Germline V gene lookup returns CDR1 SGHAT and CDR2 FQDESV (reference sequence). CDR3 length equals 15 residues. Trimming cost V 4 bases and J 7 bases, with 20 bases left between them. This TCR was recovered from a woman aged 40-49 years with active or convalescent COVID-19. The chain couples TRBV11-1 to TRBJ2-7; tentative D call: TRBD1 (6 bases). Sequences were obtained from peripheral blood. The CDR3: CASSYPEQGNREQYF. The CDR3 DNA reads TGTGCCAGCAGCTACCCGGAACAGGGCAATAGGGAGCAGTACTTC.